What follows is one T cell receptor beta chain and its context. Looked up from germline, CDR1 is SGHTA and CDR2 is FQGNSA. V lost 5 bases to trimming and J lost 3 bases, with 17 bases between them. This CDR3 is 16 amino acids long. The data belong to a study of blood T cell repertoires in COVID-19. Study-level background: From the United States, Italy and Spain came samples of acute and convalescent COVID-19. Sample material is recorded as cDNA or gDNA derived from T cells, B-cell-depleted T cells, or PBMCs.

Authors' methods: Scientists estimated how many nucleated cells there were by amplifying reference gene primers. Here immunoSEQ multiplex PCR was the method, and the copy in TCRdb shows in-frame clones only, minus some. Clonal size and the V and J genes are those of that table, whereas D and trimming came from the DNA. The table has about 250,000 clones, nearly 90% seen once. V is TRBV7-2 and J is TRBJ2-1, with D tentatively TRBD2 (6 bases). This TCR derives from a middle-aged woman who had recovered from COVID-19. Specimen: peripheral blood. The CDR3 DNA sequence: TGTGCCAGCAGCCCTCTGACCCGGGACTTCTACAATGAGCAGTTCTTC. Translated, it gives CASSPLTRDFYNEQFF.